One sample yielded the 32 T cell receptor beta chains listed below, sequenced in a study of T cells in narcolepsy. No antigen is known for these receptors. Measured with immunoSEQ multiplex PCR; TCRdb has only the in-frame clones, and not every one. The sample has 350 to 500 clones, around 24% seen once. The source material was cultured CD4+ T cells from cerebrospinal fluid. These TCRs come from a human donor with narcolepsy.

This chain links TRBV5-1 with TRBJ1-5; a possible D gene is TRBD1 (6 bases). The CDR3 sequence is 15 residues long. Trimming removed 1 base from V and 6 bases from J, with 14 bases in between. CDR1 SGHRS and CDR2 YFSETQ come from the germline V gene. The CDR3 region is CASSLRGASGQPQHF. As DNA, the CDR3 is TGCGCCAGCAGCTTGCGGGGGGCTTCTGGTCAGCCCCAGCATTTT.

In DNA form, the CDR3 reads TGTGCCAGCGTGCTAGCGGGGGGTAGTAATGAGCAGTTCTTC. This codes for CASVLAGGSNEQFF. V gene TRBV7-9 combines with J gene TRBJ2-1; 11 bases match TRBD2. Trimming took 8 bases from V and 7 from J; bases not matched to a gene: 7. The germline CDR1 and CDR2 sequences are SEHNR and FQNEAQ (reference sequence). The CDR3 is 14 amino acids.

This clone is medium-sized. The rearrangement links TRBV7-2 to TRBJ2-5, with D possibly called TRBD1 or TRBD2 (5 bases each). In germline, CDR1 is SGHTA, CDR2 FQGNSA. The germline V and J ends were trimmed by 0 bases and 1 base, with 9 bases remaining between them. The CDR3 extends over 15 amino acids. The CDR3 DNA follows: TGTGCCAGCAGCTTAGCGGCAGGGACCCAAGAGACCCAGTACTTC. It encodes CASSLAAGTQETQYF.

The chain links TRBV6-6 to TRBJ1-2; a weak D match, TRBD1 (6 bases). Germline V gene lookup returns CDR1 MNHNY and CDR2 SVGAGI (reference sequence). The CDR3 totals 14 residues. V dropped 8 bases and J dropped 4 bases, with 17 bases sitting between them. The CDR3 here is CASESGTFVYGYTF. CDR3 DNA sequence: TGTGCCAGCGAGTCCGGGACATTTGTCTATGGCTACACCTTC.

This clone is judged medium-sized. This chain links TRBV5-6 with TRBJ1-2; TRBD1 agrees at 9 bases. The trim removed 4 bases at V and 2 bases at J, leaving 6 bases unmatched. Germline V gene sequence: CDR1 SGHDT, CDR2 YYEEEE. The CDR3 covers 15 residues. CDR3 sequence: CASSPTTGGNYGYTF. The CDR3 DNA follows: TGTGCCAGCAGCCCCACGACAGGGGGAAACTATGGCTACACCTTC.

A remark on this clone: A far larger clone is just one base off, so this is likely a read error. The chain joins TRBV2 to TRBJ1-2, with D hard to call. Per germline, CDR1 SNHLY and CDR2 FYNNEI. CDR3 length: 13 residues. The CDR3 is CASSEYVNYGFTF. The CDR3 bases are TGTGCCAGCAGCGAATACGTAAACTATGGCTTCACCTTC.

This clone was seen only a few times. The V call is TRBV5-1, the J call TRBJ1-4, with D unresolved. Looked up from germline, CDR1 is SGHRS and CDR2 is YFSETQ. The CDR3 is 13 amino acids. The V and J ends lost 0 bases and 7 bases respectively, with 7 bases between them. The CDR3 sequence: CASSLGHIEKLFF. CDR3 nucleotide sequence: TGCGCCAGCAGCTTGGGACATATTGAAAAACTGTTTTTT.

This clone is termed hyperexpanded. This rearrangement joins TRBV6-1 to TRBJ2-7; 9 bases align to TRBD1. Germline CDR1 is MNHNS and CDR2 is SASEGT. The CDR3 contains 13 residues. J gave up 3 bases and V 5 bases, and 2 bases lay outside the gene matches. The CDR3 DNA reads TGTGCCAGCAGTACAGGGGGCGGCTACGAGCAGTACTTC. Amino acids: CASSTGGGYEQYF.

The chain uses TRBV29-1 and TRBJ2-6; D not resolved. The CDR3 has 12 amino acids. Germline V gene sequence: CDR1 SQVTM, CDR2 ANQGSEA. The V end was cut by 7 bases, the J end by 4 bases, with 8 bases between. This chain's CDR3 is CSANVGANVLTF. In nucleotides, the CDR3 is TGCAGCGCCAATGTAGGGGCCAACGTCCTGACTTTC.

The table lists this clone with a few counts. The rearrangement uses TRBV6-5 and TRBJ2-3; 11 bases match TRBD2. V dropped 10 bases and J dropped 3; count of bases not matched to a gene: 9. This CDR3 spans 15 amino acids. Germline loops: CDR1 MNHEY, CDR2 SVGAGI. This chain's CDR3 is CATTLSGGDTDTQYF. The DNA of the CDR3 is TGTGCCACTACCCTTAGCGGGGGGGATACAGATACGCAGTATTTT.

This clone was observed a handful of times. The chain joins TRBV6-5 to TRBJ1-1; D unresolved. Deletions cut 6 bases from V and 1 base from J, with 9 bases between. The CDR3 is 13 residues long. Germline CDR1 and CDR2: MNHEY and SVGAGI. CDR3 loop: CASRRYRNTEAFF. In DNA, the CDR3 is TGTGCCAGCAGACGCTACAGGAACACTGAAGCTTTCTTT.

The table lists this clone with a count of one. The V gene is TRBV7-3, the J gene TRBJ2-3, with a weak D call TRBD2 (6 bases). Germline CDR1 reads SGHTA; CDR2 reads FQGTGA. There are 15 residues in the CDR3. Trimming removed 5 bases from V and 2 bases from J, with 14 bases in between. The CDR3 reads CASSLGRGATDTQYF. DNA for the CDR3: TGTGCCAGCAGCCTTGGGCGGGGAGCCACAGATACGCAGTATTTT.

This clone was counted only a few times. One base separates it from a far larger clone, so it is likely a read error. The genes are TRBV6-4 and TRBJ2-1; 10 bases agree with TRBD2. The germline CDR1 and CDR2 sequences are MRHNA and SNTAGT. The CDR3 has 15 amino acids. The CDR3 spells CACSDSSGGANEQFF. In DNA form, the CDR3 reads TGTGCCTGCAGTGACTCAAGCGGGGGGGCCAATGAGCAGTTCTTC.

Details on this clone: One end of the junction fails to match germline, which may point to a read error. The CDR3 sequence is CASSDSSGGANEQFF. In DNA, the CDR3 is TGTGCCAGCAGTGACTCAAGCGGGGGGGCCAATGAGCAGTTCTTC. V is TRBV6-6 and J is TRBJ2-1; TRBD2 matches 10 bases. Germline lookup yields CDR1 MNHNY and CDR2 SVGAGI (reference sequence). The CDR3 runs 15 residues.

The V and J genes are TRBV10-2 and TRBJ1-2, with D perhaps TRBD1 (5 bases). CDR1 WSHSY and CDR2 SAAADI come from the germline V gene. CDR3 length: 13 residues. Trimming shortened V by 10 bases and J by 5 bases, and 17 bases separated the two germline ends. For the CDR3, the DNA is TGCGCCACTGTCGGGGGTGCCGGGTATGGCTACACCTTC. As protein: CATVGGAGYGYTF.

A few counts support this clone. A far more abundant clone sits one base away, making this likely a read error. Other nucleotide sequences from this sample produce the same CDR3. The J gene is TRBJ1-2, the V gene TRBV5-1; 8 bases align to TRBD1. V shed 4 bases and J 5 bases; nucleotides not matched to a gene: 7. In germline, CDR1 is SGHRS, CDR2 YFSETQ. This CDR3 has 14 residues. CDR3: CASSVGQATYGYTF. The DNA of the CDR3 is TGCGCCAGCAGCGTGGGACAGGCAACGTATGGCTACACCTTC.

This clone occurred a few times. This sequence joins TRBV7-2 and TRBJ2-1, with 11 bases lining up with TRBD2. This CDR3 region has 16 residues. CDR1 SGHTA and CDR2 FQGNSA come from the germline V gene. V was pared by 3 bases and J by 2 bases, with 3 bases of the junction left unmatched. The CDR3 spells CASSFLAGGTYNEQFF. The CDR3 DNA follows: TGTGCCAGCAGCTTCCTAGCGGGGGGAACCTACAATGAGCAGTTCTTC.

As to this clone: A far larger clone is one nucleotide away, so this likely arose from a read error. This CDR3 is also generated by other DNA sequences in the sample. The chain combines TRBV6-5 with TRBJ1-3; D call uncertain. The germline V gene has CDR1 MNHEY and CDR2 SVGAGI. The CDR3 length is 15 residues. The CDR3 protein is CASSLNRWTGNTIYF. CDR3 coding DNA: TGTGCCAGCAGTTTGAATCGGTGGACTGGAAACACCATATACTTT.

This clone is large (0.1 to 1%). This sequence joins TRBV7-7 and TRBJ2-3; 11 bases are shared with TRBD2. The V gene end was trimmed by 5 bases and the J gene end by 0 bases; junction bases not matched to a gene: 13. CDR3 length: 19 residues. Looked up from germline, CDR1 is SSHAT and CDR2 is FNYEAQ (reference sequence). CDR3 amino acids: CASSAQLAGGFSSTDTQYF. The CDR3 DNA is TGTGCCAGCAGCGCCCAGCTAGCGGGGGGCTTCTCTAGCACAGATACGCAGTATTTT.

V and J are TRBV20-1 and TRBJ2-7; TRBD1 or TRBD2 may be the D gene (6 bases each). This CDR3 has 11 amino acids. The germline gives CDR1 DFQATT, CDR2 SNEGSKA (reference sequence). The V end lost 5 bases, the J end lost 5 bases, and 10 bases lay between the germline ends. CDR3 loop: CSARGLNEQYF. In DNA, the CDR3 is TGCAGTGCTCGGGGGCTGAACGAGCAGTACTTC.

Worth noting for this clone: A read error likely explains this, since a far larger clone differs by one base. This chain uses TRBV6-5 with TRBJ1-3; D not resolved. The CDR3 consists of 15 residues. Germline-derived CDR1 and CDR2 are MNHEY and SVGAGI. The V end was cut by 4 bases, the J end by 2 bases, with 12 bases between. CDR3 protein: CASSLIRWTGNTIYF. The CDR3 coding sequence is TGTGCCAGCAGTTTGATTCGGTGGACTGGAAACACCATATATTTT.

This sequence joins TRBV5-3 and TRBJ2-7; D is ambiguous. TRBV5-3 is designated an ORF whose function remains uncertain. The CDR3 is 14 residues long. The V end was cut by 8 bases, the J end by 1 base, with 16 bases between. The CDR3 is CASSPRPKSYEQYF. CDR3 bases: TGTGCCAGCAGCCCCCGGCCTAAGTCCTACGAGCAGTACTTC.

A few counts support this clone. The J gene is TRBJ2-7, the V gene TRBV11-3; D gene ambiguous. V was clipped by 5 bases and J by 1 base, with 12 bases between them. Germline-derived CDR1 and CDR2 are SGHNT and YENEEA. The CDR3 runs to 14 residues. The chain's CDR3 is CASSPRPKSYEQYF. Written as DNA, the CDR3 is TGTGCCAGCAGCCCCCGGCCTAAGTCCTACGAGCAGTACTTC.

The chain carries TRBV6-1 and TRBJ2-7; a weak D match, TRBD1 (6 bases). V lost 11 bases and J 4 bases, leaving 18 bases between the germline ends. The germline CDR1 and CDR2 sequences are MNHNS and SASEGT. CDR3 size: 13 residues. This CDR3 reads CAVARGFDYEQYF. The CDR3 DNA is TGTGCCGTCGCGAGGGGGTTCGATTACGAGCAGTACTTC.

In its sample, this clone ranks as hyperexpanded. The V and J genes are TRBV2 and TRBJ1-2; D is uncertain. The germline CDR1 and CDR2 sequences are SNHLY and FYNNEI. The CDR3 has 13 amino acids. Trimming left V 6 bases short and J 2 bases short, with 10 bases between. Written as DNA, the CDR3 is TGTGCCAGCAGCGAATACGTAAACTATGGCTACACCTTC. Translated, it gives CASSEYVNYGYTF.

The chain recombines TRBV5-4 with TRBJ1-1, with TRBD1 identical over 8 bases. This CDR3 contains 14 residues. J gave up 3 bases and V 3 bases, and 4 bases lay outside the gene matches. The germline V gene encodes CDR1 SGHNT and CDR2 YYREEE (reference sequence). CDR3 in DNA: TGTGCCAGCAGCTACCAGACAGGGGACACTGAAGCTTTCTTT. The encoded protein is CASSYQTGDTEAFF.

This clone came up a few times. The chain combines TRBV7-9 with TRBJ2-3; D perhaps matches TRBD2 (6 bases). The CDR3 runs to 15 residues. In germline, CDR1 is SEHNR, CDR2 FQNEAQ (reference sequence). Trimming left V 5 bases short and J 2 bases short, with 14 bases between. The CDR3 here is CASSLGRGATDTQYF. In nucleotides, the CDR3 is TGTGCCAGCAGCCTTGGGCGGGGAGCCACAGATACGCAGTATTTT.

As for this clone: A single base is all that separates this from a far larger clone, so a read error is likely. The V call is TRBV9, the J call TRBJ2-1; D is perhaps TRBD2 (7 bases). Germline-derived CDR1 and CDR2 are SGDLS and YYNGEE. The CDR3 runs to 15 residues. CDR3 sequence: CASTVWGGLGNEQFF. In nucleotides, the CDR3 is TGTGCCAGCACCGTATGGGGGGGGCTAGGGAATGAGCAGTTCTTC.

V is TRBV4-3 and J is TRBJ2-3; 9 bases match TRBD1. Trimming removed 3 bases from V and 1 base from J; junction bases left unmatched: 2. The CDR3 extends over 15 amino acids. Germline V CDR1 and CDR2: LGHNA, YSLEER. CDR3 nucleotide sequence: TGCGCCAGCAGCCAGCGGGACAGGGGCACAGATACGCAGTATTTT. The encoded protein is CASSQRDRGTDTQYF.

This chain uses TRBV6-5 with TRBJ2-7; D might be TRBD2 (6 bases). Trimming removed 7 bases at V and 3 bases at J, with 19 bases between. In germline, CDR1 is MNHEY, CDR2 SVGAGI. The length of the CDR3 is 15 residues. The CDR3 here is CASTDAGTSYYEQYF. For the CDR3, the DNA is TGTGCCAGCACCGACGCCGGGACTTCCTACTACGAGCAGTACTTC.

V gene TRBV7-6 combines with J gene TRBJ2-7; D is tentatively TRBD1 or TRBD2 (6 bases each). Germline V gene sequence: CDR1 SGHVS, CDR2 FNYEAQ. The V end lost 2 bases, the J end lost 5 bases, and 10 bases lay between the germline ends. This CDR3 spans 13 amino acids. The CDR3 nucleotides are TGTGCCAGCAGCTTATGGGGGGACAACGAGCAGTACTTC. Amino acid sequence: CASSLWGDNEQYF.

This clone has a handful of counts. The gene calls are TRBV5-4 and TRBJ1-6; 7 nucleotides match TRBD1. This CDR3 contains 14 residues. The V gene end was trimmed by 3 bases and the J gene end by 10 bases; junction bases not matched to a gene: 7. Germline-derived CDR1 and CDR2 are SGHNT and YYREEE (reference sequence). The CDR3 loop is CASSSDRLGSPLHF. CDR3 in DNA: TGTGCCAGCAGCTCGGACAGGTTGGGGTCACCCCTCCACTTT.